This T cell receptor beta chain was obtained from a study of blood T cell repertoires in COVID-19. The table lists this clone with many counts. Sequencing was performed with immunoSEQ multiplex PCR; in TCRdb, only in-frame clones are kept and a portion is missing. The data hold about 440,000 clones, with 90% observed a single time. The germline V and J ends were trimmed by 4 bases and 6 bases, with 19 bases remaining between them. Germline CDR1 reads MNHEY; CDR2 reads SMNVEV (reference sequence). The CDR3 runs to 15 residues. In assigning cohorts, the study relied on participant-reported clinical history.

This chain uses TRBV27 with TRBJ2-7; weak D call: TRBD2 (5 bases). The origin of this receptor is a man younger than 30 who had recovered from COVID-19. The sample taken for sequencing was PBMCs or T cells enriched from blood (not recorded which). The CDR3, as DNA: TGTGCCAGCAGTTCTAGCCGGGGTGCAGGCGGCGAGCAGTACTTC. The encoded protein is CASSSSRGAGGEQYF.